The 7 T cell receptor beta chains presented below share a single source sample, sequenced in a study of T cell repertoires in cytomegalovirus infection. TCRdb redid the calling of the reads with MiXCR, one entry per CDR3 protein. The sample carries fewer than 350,000 distinct CDR3 sequences, around a sixth recorded once. Input material: PBMCs. Source of these receptors: a human donor in good health (CMV status not recorded). Some clones in this sample may be carry-over from other donors' samples.

This clonotype was counted many times. The V call is TRBV6-5, the J call TRBJ1-5, with 9 bases lining up with TRBD1. Trimming cost V 0 bases and J 9 bases; bases outside gene matches: 9. Germline V gene sequence: CDR1 MNHEY, CDR2 SVGAGI. The CDR3 length is 16 residues. For the CDR3, the DNA is TGTGCCAGCAGTTACTCGCCTCTGACAGGGGGTGTGCCCCAGCATTTT. Translation: CASSYSPLTGGVPQHF.

The V gene is TRBV10-3, the J gene TRBJ1-2, with D perhaps matching TRBD1 (5 bases). Germline V gene lookup returns CDR1 ENHRY and CDR2 SYGVKD. The CDR3 has 15 amino acids. Trimming shortened V by 7 bases and J by 4 bases, and 19 bases separated the two germline ends. CDR3 protein: CAITPDRQSLYGYTF. CDR3 nucleotides: TGTGCCATCACGCCCGACCGACAGTCCCTCTATGGCTACACCTTC.

In this sample, this clonotype turned up many times. The V and J genes are TRBV12-3 or TRBV12-4 and TRBJ1-1; possible D gene TRBD1, 6 bases. Trimming cost V 7 bases and J 2 bases, with 17 bases left between them. The CDR3 is made up of 15 amino acids. The CDR3 DNA follows: TGTGCCAGCAAAATAGGGGGGGCTGGCAACACTGAAGCTTTCTTT. Its translation is CASKIGGAGNTEAFF.

V usage is TRBV6-2 or TRBV6-3 and J usage is TRBJ2-7; D is ambiguous. The CDR3 spans 15 residues. Trimming cost V 0 bases and J 0 bases, with 9 bases left between them. Germline V gene sequence: CDR1 MNHEY, CDR2 SVGEGT. The CDR3 sequence: CASSYSLADSYEQYF. The CDR3 coding sequence is TGTGCCAGCAGTTACTCCCTGGCGGACTCCTACGAGCAGTACTTC.

This CDR3 reads CSATQETQYF. The CDR3 DNA reads TGCAGTGCTACCCAAGAGACCCAGTACTTC. V and J are TRBV20-1 and TRBJ2-5; no clear D gene. V dropped 4 bases and J dropped 1 base, with 1 base sitting between them. CDR1 is DFQATT and CDR2 is SNEGSKA in the germline V gene (reference sequence). The CDR3 contains 10 residues.

The chain is built from TRBV5-1 and TRBJ2-5, with 9 bases fitting TRBD1. The ends lost 0 bases at V and 7 bases at J; junction bases unmatched: 10. Germline V gene data show CDR1 as SGHRS and CDR2 as YFSETQ. The CDR3 is 16 residues long. CDR3 bases: TGCGCCAGCAGCTTGGGCGACAGGGGGAGGATTGTGACCCAGTACTTC. Translated: CASSLGDRGRIVTQYF.

This clonotype was seen only a few times. The chain employs TRBV4-1 and TRBJ1-1, with D uncertain. Germline V gene data show CDR1 as MGHRA and CDR2 as YSYEKL. The CDR3 is 15 amino acids. V was cut by 3 bases and J by 0 bases, with 11 bases left in between. The CDR3 is CASSHYERLNTEAFF. The DNA of the CDR3 is TGCGCCAGCAGCCATTACGAGCGTCTGAACACTGAAGCTTTCTTT.